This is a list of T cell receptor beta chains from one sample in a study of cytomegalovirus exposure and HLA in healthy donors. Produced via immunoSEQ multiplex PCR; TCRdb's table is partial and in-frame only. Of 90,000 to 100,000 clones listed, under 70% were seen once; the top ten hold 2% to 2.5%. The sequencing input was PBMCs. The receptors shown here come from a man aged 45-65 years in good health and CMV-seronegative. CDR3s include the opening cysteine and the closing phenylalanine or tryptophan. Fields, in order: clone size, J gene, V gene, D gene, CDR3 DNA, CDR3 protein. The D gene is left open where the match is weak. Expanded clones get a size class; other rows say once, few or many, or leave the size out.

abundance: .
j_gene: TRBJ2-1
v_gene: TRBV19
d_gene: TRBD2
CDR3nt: TGTGCCAGTAGTATGACGGGGTTTGGACTAGCGGGAGTAAAGGACAATGAGCAGTTCTTC
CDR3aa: CASSMTGFGLAGVKDNEQFF

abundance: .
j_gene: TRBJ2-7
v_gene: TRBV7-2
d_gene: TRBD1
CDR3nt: TGTGCCAGCAGCTCATACTCCGGGACAGGCAACTACGAGCAGTACTTC
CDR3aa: CASSSYSGTGNYEQYF

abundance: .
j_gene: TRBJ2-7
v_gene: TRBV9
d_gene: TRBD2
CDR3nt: TGTGCCAGCAGCATCCGCGGGGGAGGCGAGCAGTACTTC
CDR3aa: CASSIRGGGEQYF

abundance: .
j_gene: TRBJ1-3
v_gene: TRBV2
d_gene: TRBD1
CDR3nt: TGTGCCAGCAGGGACAGGGTAGCGGGAAACACCATATATTTT
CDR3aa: CASRDRVAGNTIYF

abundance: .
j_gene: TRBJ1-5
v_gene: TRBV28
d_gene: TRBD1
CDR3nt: TGTGCCAGCAGTACCAGCCTTAACCACCGGGACAGGGTGAGTCAGCCCCAGCATTTT
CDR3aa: CASSTSLNHRDRVSQPQHF

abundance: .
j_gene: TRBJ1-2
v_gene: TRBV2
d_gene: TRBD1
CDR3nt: TGTGCCAGACAAAACCGACAGGGTTACTATGGCTACACCTTC
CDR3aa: CARQNRQGYYGYTF

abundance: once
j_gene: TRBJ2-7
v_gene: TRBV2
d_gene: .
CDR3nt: TGTGCCAGCAGTGAACCCCCGCGGCACGAGCAGTACTTC
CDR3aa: CASSEPPRHEQYF

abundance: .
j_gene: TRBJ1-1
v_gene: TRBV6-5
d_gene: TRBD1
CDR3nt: TGTGCCAGCAGTGCTCTGACAGGGGCGTCTGAAGCTTTCTTT
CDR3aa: CASSALTGASEAFF

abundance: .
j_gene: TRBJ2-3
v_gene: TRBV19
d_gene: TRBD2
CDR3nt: TGTGCCACACGGGGGGTATTAAATACGCAGTATTTT
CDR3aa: CATRGVLNTQYF

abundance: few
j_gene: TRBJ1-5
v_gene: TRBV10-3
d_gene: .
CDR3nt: TGTGCCATCAGTGACCCCGCCGGGTATAACAATCAGCCCCAGCATTTT
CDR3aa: CAISDPAGYNNQPQHF

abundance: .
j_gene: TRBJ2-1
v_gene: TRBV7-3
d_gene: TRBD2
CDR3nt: TGTGCCAGCAGCTGGGGAGGAGTAAGCGGGATAGGCAATGAGCAGTTCTTC
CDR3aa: CASSWGGVSGIGNEQFF

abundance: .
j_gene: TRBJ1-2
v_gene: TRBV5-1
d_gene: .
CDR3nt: TGCGCCAGCAGCGACGGGACAAACTATGGCTACACCTTC
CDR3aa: CASSDGTNYGYTF

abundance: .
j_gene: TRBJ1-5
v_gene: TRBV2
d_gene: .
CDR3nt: TGTGCCAGCACAGGGCCGGGCAATCAGCCCCAGCATTTT
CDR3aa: CASTGPGNQPQHF

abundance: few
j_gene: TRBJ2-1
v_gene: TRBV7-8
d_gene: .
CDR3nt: TGTGCCAGCAGCTCCACAGGACATGAGCAGTTCTTC
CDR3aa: CASSSTGHEQFF